This entry describes one T cell receptor beta chain. The sample belongs to a study of T-cell reconstitution after alpha-beta-depleted transplantation in children. Germline lookup yields CDR1 LNHNV and CDR2 YYDKDF (reference sequence). V shed 1 base and J 5 bases; nucleotides not matched to a gene: 5. The CDR3 is 15 residues long. Preparation of the TCRbeta library was carried out with unique molecular identifiers. TCRdb processed the PCR reads anew with MiXCR; each CDR3 protein has one entry. The sample contains hundreds of thousands of distinct CDR3 sequences, 15% to 20% of which appear only once. This specimen was PBMCs, mostly from graft donor cells, taken 360 days after TCRalphabeta/CD19-depleted stem cell transplant. The chain carries TRBV15 and TRBJ1-2; 9 bases match TRBD1. This receptor was obtained from a boy under two years old who had a stem cell transplant for Wiskott-Aldrich syndrome, so the T cells may come from the graft donor. The CDR3 is CATSRVPGTGYGYTF. The DNA for the CDR3 is TGTGCCACCAGCAGAGTCCCTGGGACAGGGTATGGCTACACCTTC. The whole variable domain, filled in from reference TRBV15 and TRBJ1-2, reads DAMVIQNPRYQVTQFGKPVTLSCSQTLNHNVMYWYQQKSSQAPKLLFHYYDKDFNNEADTPDNFQSRRPNTSFCFLDIRSPGLGDTAMYLCATSRVPGTGYGYTFGSGTRLTVV.